The 19 T cell receptor beta chains reported below all come from one sample, sequenced in a study of Ad26.COV2.S vaccination and SARS-CoV-2 variants (dated by TCRdb to the early 2020s). Library creation used the immunoSEQ multiplex PCR assay. In its TCRdb copy, this immuneACCESS table keeps in-frame sequences only and misses some clones. Where compared with another copy, unresolved V genes explain less than half of these, and the others have no known cause. For this sample the table gives 350,000 to 500,000 clones, of which less than 95% were detected only once. In total, the top ten clones hold around 4.5% of the sample. What this sample's treatment or condition label stands for: 15 to 20 received Ad26.COV2.S at low or high dose, single or two shots; 5 received placebo; per-sample allocation not given. Repertoires of vaccine and placebo recipients were sequenced from samples taken on day 63 after the first injection.

Specimen: peripheral blood, collected in a trial of Ad26.COV2.S vaccine versus placebo. These receptors all come from a person aged 18-60 years who received the Ad26.COV2.S COVID-19 vaccine or a placebo.

The J gene is TRBJ2-1, the V gene TRBV7-6, with 7 nucleotides matching TRBD2. Losses at the gene ends were 5 bases for V and 5 bases for J; bases not matched to a gene: 9. The CDR3 is 15 residues long. CDR1 SGHVS and CDR2 FNYEAQ come from the germline V gene. The CDR3 is CASSRTGEGHNEQFF. The CDR3 DNA reads TGTGCCAGCAGCAGGACCGGGGAGGGCCACAATGAGCAGTTCTTC. Full variable domain (missing parts from reference TRBV7-6 and TRBJ2-1): GAGVSQSPRYKVTKRGQDVALRCDPISGHVSLYWYRQALGQGPEFLTYFNYEAQQDKSGLPNDRFSAERPEGSISTLTIQRTEQRDSAMYRCASSRTGEGHNEQFFGPGTRLTVL.

The sample holds one count of this clone. The J gene is TRBJ1-5, the V gene TRBV19, with TRBD1 as a possible D gene (5 bases). V lost 2 bases and J lost 5, with 10 bases in between. Germline CDR1 and CDR2: LNHDA and SQIVND (reference sequence). The CDR3 runs 14 residues. CDR3 sequence: CASSIYGGDQPQHF. The CDR3, as DNA: TGTGCCAGTAGTATATATGGGGGGGATCAGCCCCAGCATTTT.

The V call is TRBV9, the J call TRBJ1-2, with TRBD1 as a possible D gene (5 bases). Germline assignment: CDR1 SGDLS and CDR2 YYNGEE. V lost 3 bases and J lost 4, with 19 bases in between. The CDR3 contains 16 residues. CDR3 in DNA: TGTGCCAGCAGCGAGGGGACTCCAACTCTGAGCTATGGCTACACCTTC. Its protein is CASSEGTPTLSYGYTF.

V and J are TRBV6-5 and TRBJ1-5; tentatively, D is TRBD1 (5 bases). V was pared by 6 bases and J by 7 bases, with 13 bases between. Germline V gene sequence: CDR1 MNHEY, CDR2 SVGAGI. The CDR3 totals 13 residues. The CDR3 coding sequence is TGTGCCAGCAGCAGGGAGAGGGAGCAGCCCCAGCATTTT. Protein: CASSREREQPQHF.

The rearrangement joins TRBV27 to TRBJ1-2; D gene unclear. Deletions cut 3 bases from V and 2 bases from J, with 7 bases between. CDR3 length: 13 amino acids. The germline gives CDR1 MNHEY, CDR2 SMNVEV (reference sequence). The CDR3, as DNA: TGTGCCAGCAGTTTCCGCACAAACTATGGCTACACCTTC. Translation: CASSFRTNYGYTF.

The chain combines TRBV5-1 with TRBJ2-5, with a tentative D call TRBD2 (5 bases). V lost 0 bases and J lost 2, with 8 bases in between. Germline CDR1 SGHRS, CDR2 YFSETQ. The CDR3 runs to 14 residues. CDR3 region: CASSLEAEQETQYF. The CDR3 DNA reads as TGCGCCAGCAGCTTGGAAGCGGAACAAGAGACCCAGTACTTC.

The rearrangement joins TRBV7-2 to TRBJ2-7; 14 positions match TRBD2. Germline V CDR1 and CDR2: SGHTA, FQGNSA. V trimming: 5 bases; J trimming: 3 bases; junction bases outside the gene matches: 6. There are 16 residues in the CDR3. The CDR3 sequence is CASSPRTSGRFYEQYF. The CDR3 coding sequence is TGTGCCAGCAGCCCGCGGACTAGCGGGAGGTTCTACGAGCAGTACTTC.

The rearrangement links TRBV11-1 to TRBJ1-2, with TRBD1 as a possible D gene (5 bases). Per the germline V gene, CDR1 is SGHAT and CDR2 is FQDESV (reference sequence). This CDR3 region has 15 residues. V lost 5 bases to trimming and J lost 3 bases, with 16 bases between them. CDR3 nucleotides: TGTGCCAGCAGCCGAAACCACGGGGACGACTATGGCTACACCTTC. This sequence encodes CASSRNHGDDYGYTF.

This rearrangement joins TRBV27 to TRBJ1-5; possible D gene TRBD1, 5 bases. This CDR3 is built from 15 residues. Germline V gene lookup returns CDR1 MNHEY and CDR2 SMNVEV (reference sequence). Trimming pared 2 bases from V and 3 bases from J, leaving 11 bases between. The CDR3 loop reads CASSLKQGPNQPQHF. Here the CDR3 DNA reads TGTGCCAGCAGTTTAAAGCAGGGCCCCAATCAGCCCCAGCATTTT.

The gene calls are TRBV3-1 (or the pseudogene TRBV3-2) and TRBJ1-1; 8 nucleotides match TRBD1. V lost 0 bases, J lost 3 bases, and 3 bases stayed unmatched. The V gene's germline CDR1 is LGHDT and CDR2 YNNKEL (reference sequence). The length of the CDR3 is 15 residues. In nucleotides, the CDR3 is TGTGCCAGCAGCCAAGAACAGGGGGAGTACACTGAAGCTTTCTTT. Its translation: CASSQEQGEYTEAFF.

This clone showed up just once. The chain recombines TRBV5-8 with TRBJ2-3; 10 bases are shared with TRBD1. This CDR3 is built from 16 residues. V lost 1 base and J lost 1; bases outside the gene matches: 3. Germline CDR1 reads SGHTS; CDR2 reads YDEGEE. The CDR3 reads CASSLQGTGGTDTQYF. The CDR3 DNA is TGTGCCAGCAGCTTGCAGGGGACAGGGGGCACAGATACGCAGTATTTT.

The rearrangement uses TRBV9 and TRBJ1-6; D gene unclear. Germline CDR1 is SGDLS and CDR2 is YYNGEE. This CDR3 is 13 amino acids long. Trimming left V 0 bases short and J 5 bases short, with 3 bases between. CDR3: CASSVEDNSPLHF. CDR3 DNA: TGTGCCAGCAGCGTAGAGGATAATTCACCCCTCCACTTT.

V usage is TRBV7-6 and J usage is TRBJ2-1; 13 bases match TRBD2. J lost 0 bases, V lost 2 bases, and 1 base had no gene match. CDR1 and CDR2 (germline): SGHVS, FNYEAQ. This CDR3 comprises 17 residues. For the CDR3, the DNA is TGTGCCAGCAGCTTAAGGACTAGCGGGAGCTCCTACAATGAGCAGTTCTTC. Translating it yields CASSLRTSGSSYNEQFF.

V gene TRBV6-2 or TRBV6-3 combines with J gene TRBJ1-1, with 8 bases matching TRBD1. This CDR3 is built from 16 residues. With 2 bases clipped from V and 1 base from J, the junction kept 6 bases outside the gene matches. Germline-derived CDR1 and CDR2 are MNHEY and SVGEGT. The chain's CDR3 is CASSYDRTGKNTEAFF. In DNA, the CDR3 is TGTGCCAGCAGTTACGACCGGACAGGGAAGAACACTGAAGCTTTCTTT.

The chain uses TRBV20-1 and TRBJ2-1; a possible D gene is TRBD1 (6 bases). V shed 5 bases and J shed 13 bases, with 15 bases lying between them. Germline CDR1 is DFQATT and CDR2 is SNEGSKA (reference sequence). This CDR3 contains 11 residues. This CDR3 reads CSALDRPLQFF. The DNA of the CDR3 is TGCAGTGCTTTGGACAGACCTCTTCAGTTCTTC.

DNA for the CDR3: TGTGCCAGCAGCCCCGGGACTGCGAACACCGGGGAGCTGTTTTTT. It yields the protein CASSPGTANTGELFF. The chain has TRBV7-3 and TRBJ2-2; a possible D gene is TRBD2 (6 bases). The CDR3 runs to 15 residues. The V gene's germline CDR1 is SGHTA and CDR2 FQGTGA. V was pared by 5 bases and J by 0 bases, with 10 bases between.

This chain connects TRBV29-1 to TRBJ2-1; 8 nucleotides match TRBD1. The CDR3 extends over 15 amino acids. V trimming: 3 bases; J trimming: 10 bases; junction bases outside the gene matches: 14. CDR1 is SQVTM, CDR2 ANQGSEA, per germline. CDR3 DNA sequence: TGCAGCGTTGAGACAGGGGTTAAACGGGTTGGGGAGCAGTTCTTC. Protein product: CSVETGVKRVGEQFF.

This chain uses TRBV7-9 with TRBJ2-1, with 7 bases identical to TRBD2. V lost 0 bases to trimming and J lost 8 bases; unmatched junction nucleotides: 4. This CDR3 is 14 amino acids long. Germline CDR1 and CDR2: SEHNR and FQNEAQ (reference sequence). CDR3 sequence reads: CASSLAGGLYEQFF. The CDR3 bases are TGTGCCAGCAGCTTAGCGGGAGGGCTCTATGAGCAGTTCTTC.

The chain carries TRBV27 and TRBJ2-7; either TRBD1 or TRBD2 may supply D (6 bases each). Germline V lookup: CDR1 MNHEY, CDR2 SMNVEV (reference sequence). V was cut by 5 bases and J by 0 bases, with 20 bases left in between. The CDR3 extends over 17 amino acids. The CDR3 DNA sequence: TGTGCCAGCAGTGCCAGATTCGGGGGCTTCTTCTCCTACGAGCAGTACTTC. Translated, it gives CASSARFGGFFSYEQYF.